This TCR beta chain was identified during a study of radiotherapy plus CTLA-4 blockade in lung cancer. Method: immunoSEQ multiplex PCR; TCRdb's copy keeps in-frame clones and lacks some. The sample yields about 73,000 clones, around 87% seen once. The V gene's germline CDR1 is MDHEN and CDR2 SYDVKM. The CDR3 covers 15 residues. The V segment lost 3 bases and the J segment 4 bases; nucleotides outside the gene matches: 4. This TCR came from a human donor with non-small cell lung cancer that progressed on radiotherapy plus ipilimumab. The rearrangement links TRBV28 to TRBJ1-5; TRBD1 matches at 9 bases. Sequences were derived from peripheral blood, sampled from a patient treated with radiotherapy plus ipilimumab. Here the CDR3 DNA reads TGTGCCAGCAGTTTTAACAGGGGGCCTAATCAGCCCCAGCATTTT. Amino acids: CASSFNRGPNQPQHF.